The present T cell receptor (beta chain) was sequenced within a study of CD8+ T cells in alopecia areata. CDR1 and CDR2 (germline): DFQATT, SNEGSKA (reference sequence). Trimming removed 7 bases from V and 7 bases from J, with 10 bases in between. This CDR3 is 11 amino acids long. cDNA reverse transcribed from extracted RNA served as the sequencing template. The protocol was immunoSEQ multiplex PCR, while the TCRdb copy is restricted to in-frame clones and leaves out a portion. The sample yields fewer than 200,000 clones, 59% seen once. This specimen consisted of CD4+ T cells sorted from blood, obtained at week 0. The chain couples TRBV20-1 to TRBJ1-4; tentative D call: TRBD1 (6 bases). This TCR was recovered from a human donor with alopecia areata. This chain's CDR3 is CSGRGGEKLFF. The CDR3 DNA is TGCAGTGGCAGGGGAGGTGAAAAACTGTTTTTT.